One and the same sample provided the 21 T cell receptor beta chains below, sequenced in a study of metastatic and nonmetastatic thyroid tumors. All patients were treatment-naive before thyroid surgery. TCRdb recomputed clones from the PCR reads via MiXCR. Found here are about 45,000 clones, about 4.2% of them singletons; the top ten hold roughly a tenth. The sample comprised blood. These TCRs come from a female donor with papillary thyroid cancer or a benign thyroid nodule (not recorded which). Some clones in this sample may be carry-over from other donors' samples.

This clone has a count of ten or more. Here the CDR3 reads CASIENYEQYF. CDR3 sequence (DNA): TGTGCCAGCATTGAGAACTACGAGCAGTACTTC. The V and J genes are TRBV2 and TRBJ2-7; D unclear. Trimming shortened V by 7 bases and J by 3 bases, and 7 bases separated the two germline ends. CDR3 length equals 11 residues. CDR1 is SNHLY and CDR2 is FYNNEI in the germline V gene.

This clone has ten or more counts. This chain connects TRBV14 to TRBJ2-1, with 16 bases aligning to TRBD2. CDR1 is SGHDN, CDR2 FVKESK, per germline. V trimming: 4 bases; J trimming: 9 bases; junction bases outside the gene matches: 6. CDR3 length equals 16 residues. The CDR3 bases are TGTGCCAGCAGCCCTCTGGGACTAGCGGGAGGGGGTGAGCAGTTCTTC. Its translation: CASSPLGLAGGGEQFF.

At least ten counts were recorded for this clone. DNA for the CDR3: TGTGCCAGCAGCCAAGCACTTTTACTGGGCTCTGGCTACACCTTC. Translation: CASSQALLLGSGYTF. The chain has TRBV3-1 and TRBJ1-2; no clear D. V shed 1 base and J shed 7 bases, with 16 bases lying between them. This CDR3 has 15 residues. Germline assignment: CDR1 LGHDT and CDR2 YNNKEL (reference sequence).

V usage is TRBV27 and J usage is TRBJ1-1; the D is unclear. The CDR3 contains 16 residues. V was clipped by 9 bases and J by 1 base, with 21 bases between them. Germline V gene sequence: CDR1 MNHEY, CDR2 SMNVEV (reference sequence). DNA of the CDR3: TGTGCCAGACAGAAATTTCTCAGAGGAGGGAACACTGAAGCTTTCTTT. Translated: CARQKFLRGGNTEAFF.

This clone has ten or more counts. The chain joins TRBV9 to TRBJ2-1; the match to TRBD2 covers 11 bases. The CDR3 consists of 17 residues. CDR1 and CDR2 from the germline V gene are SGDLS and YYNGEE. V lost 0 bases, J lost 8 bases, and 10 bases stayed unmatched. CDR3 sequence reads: CASSVGSSGRAWDEQFF. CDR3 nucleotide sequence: TGTGCCAGCAGCGTAGGTAGTAGCGGGAGGGCATGGGATGAGCAGTTCTTC.

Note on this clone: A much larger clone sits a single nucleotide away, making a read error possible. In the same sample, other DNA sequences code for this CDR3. The DNA for the CDR3 is TGTGCCAGCCGCGGAATGGGAGCTGTTCTGGGCGACGAGCAGTACTTC. It encodes CASRGMGAVLGDEQYF. This chain uses TRBV7-9 with TRBJ2-7; D possibly corresponds to TRBD2 (5 bases). CDR1 is SEHNR and CDR2 is FQNEAQ in the germline V gene (reference sequence). CDR3 length: 16 residues. Trimming cost V 8 bases and J 5 bases, with 25 bases left between them.

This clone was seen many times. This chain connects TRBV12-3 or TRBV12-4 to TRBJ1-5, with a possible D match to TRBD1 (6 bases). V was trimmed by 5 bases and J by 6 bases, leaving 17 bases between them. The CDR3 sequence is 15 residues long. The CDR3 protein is CASSRGRGGPQPQHF. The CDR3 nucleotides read TGTGCCAGCAGTCGCGGCCGGGGGGGGCCTCAGCCCCAGCATTTT.

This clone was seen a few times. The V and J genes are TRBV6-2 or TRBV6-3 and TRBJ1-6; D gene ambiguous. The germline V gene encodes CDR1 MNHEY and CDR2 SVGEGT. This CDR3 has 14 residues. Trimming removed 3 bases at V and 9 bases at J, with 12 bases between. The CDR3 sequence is CASSYSGTASPLHF. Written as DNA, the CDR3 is TGTGCCAGCAGTTATAGTGGTACGGCTTCACCCCTCCACTTT.

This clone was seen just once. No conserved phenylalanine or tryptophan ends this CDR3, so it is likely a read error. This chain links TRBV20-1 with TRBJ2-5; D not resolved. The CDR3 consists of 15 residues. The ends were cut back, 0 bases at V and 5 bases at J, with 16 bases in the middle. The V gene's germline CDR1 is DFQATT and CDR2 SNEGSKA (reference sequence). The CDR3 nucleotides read TGCAGTGCTAGAGATCTGTCACCTTCTTGTGAGACCCAGTACGTC. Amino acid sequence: CSARDLSPSCETQYV.

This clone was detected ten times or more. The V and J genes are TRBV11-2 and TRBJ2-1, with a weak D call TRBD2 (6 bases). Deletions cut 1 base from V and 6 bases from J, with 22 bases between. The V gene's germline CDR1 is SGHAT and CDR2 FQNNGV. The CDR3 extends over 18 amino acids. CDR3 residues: CASSLVGGDGRDFNEQFF. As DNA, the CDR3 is TGTGCCAGCAGCTTAGTAGGAGGGGACGGGAGAGATTTCAATGAGCAGTTCTTC.

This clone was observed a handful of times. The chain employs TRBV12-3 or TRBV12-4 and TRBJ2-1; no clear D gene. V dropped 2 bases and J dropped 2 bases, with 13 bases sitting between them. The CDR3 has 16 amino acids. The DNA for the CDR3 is TGTGCCAGCAGTTTACCGGGCGCCACTGCCTACAATGAGCAGTTCTTC. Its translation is CASSLPGATAYNEQFF.

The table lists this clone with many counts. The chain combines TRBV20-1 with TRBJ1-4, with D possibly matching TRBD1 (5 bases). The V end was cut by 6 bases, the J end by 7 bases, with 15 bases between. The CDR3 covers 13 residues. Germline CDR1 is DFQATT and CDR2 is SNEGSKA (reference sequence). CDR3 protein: CSAPRGVGEKLFF. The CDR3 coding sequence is TGCAGTGCCCCCCGGGGGGTAGGTGAAAAACTGTTTTTT.

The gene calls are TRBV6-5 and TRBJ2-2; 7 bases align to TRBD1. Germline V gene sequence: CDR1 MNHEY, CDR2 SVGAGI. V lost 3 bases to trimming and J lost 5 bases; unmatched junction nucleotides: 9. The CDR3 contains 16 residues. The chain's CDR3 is CASSYSLDRRTGELFF. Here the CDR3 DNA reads TGTGCCAGCAGTTATTCCCTGGACAGGAGGACCGGGGAGCTGTTTTTT.

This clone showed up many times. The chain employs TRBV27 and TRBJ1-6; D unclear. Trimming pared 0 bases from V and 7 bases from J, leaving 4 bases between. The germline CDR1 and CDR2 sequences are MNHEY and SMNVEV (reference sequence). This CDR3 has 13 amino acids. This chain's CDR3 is CASSLSRNSPLHF. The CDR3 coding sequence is TGTGCCAGCAGTTTATCAAGGAATTCACCCCTCCACTTT.

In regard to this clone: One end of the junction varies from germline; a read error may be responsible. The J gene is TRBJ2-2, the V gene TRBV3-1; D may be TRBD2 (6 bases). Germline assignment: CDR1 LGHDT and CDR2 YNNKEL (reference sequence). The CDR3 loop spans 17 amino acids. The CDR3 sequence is CASSFSYAAGNTGELFF. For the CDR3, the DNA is TGTGCCAGCAGCTTCAGCTATGCGGCGGGAAACACCGGGGAGTTGTTTTTT.

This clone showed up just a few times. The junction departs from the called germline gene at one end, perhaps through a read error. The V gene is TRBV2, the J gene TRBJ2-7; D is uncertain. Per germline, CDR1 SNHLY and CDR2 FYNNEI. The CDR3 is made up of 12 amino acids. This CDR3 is CASSFVSYDQYF. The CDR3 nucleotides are TGTGCCAGCAGTTTCGTTTCCTACGATCAGTACTTC.

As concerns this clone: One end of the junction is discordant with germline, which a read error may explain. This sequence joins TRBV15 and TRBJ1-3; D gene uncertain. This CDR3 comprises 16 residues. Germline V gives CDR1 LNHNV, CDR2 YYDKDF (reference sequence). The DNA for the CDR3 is TGTGCCACCAGCAGAGATGTCCCGGTCTCTGTAAACACCATATATTTT. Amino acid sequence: CATSRDVPVSVNTIYF.

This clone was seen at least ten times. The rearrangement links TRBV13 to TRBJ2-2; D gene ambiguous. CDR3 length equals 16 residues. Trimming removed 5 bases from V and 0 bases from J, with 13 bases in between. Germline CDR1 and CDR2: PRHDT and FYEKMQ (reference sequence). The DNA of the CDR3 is TGTGCCAGCAGCGCCCCCAGGACGGCGAACACCGGGGAGCTGTTTTTT. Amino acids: CASSAPRTANTGELFF.

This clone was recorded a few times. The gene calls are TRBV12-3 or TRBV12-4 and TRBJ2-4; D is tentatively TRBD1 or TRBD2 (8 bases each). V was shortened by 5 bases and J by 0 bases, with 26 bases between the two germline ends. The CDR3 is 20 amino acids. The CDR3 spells CASSLPFWQGAGGAKNIQYF. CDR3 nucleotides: TGTGCCAGCAGTCTCCCCTTTTGGCAGGGGGCGGGGGGAGCCAAAAACATTCAGTACTTC.

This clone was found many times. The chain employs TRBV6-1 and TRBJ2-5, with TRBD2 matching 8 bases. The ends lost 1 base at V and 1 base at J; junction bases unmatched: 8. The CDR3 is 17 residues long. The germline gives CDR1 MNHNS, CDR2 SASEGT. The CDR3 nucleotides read TGTGCCAGCAGTGAAGATATACTAGCGGCTACCCAAGAGACCCAGTACTTC. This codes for CASSEDILAATQETQYF.

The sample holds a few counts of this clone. CDR3 coding DNA: TGCAGTGCAGGGCTAGGGACGAACTATGGCTACACCTTC. Its protein product is CSAGLGTNYGYTF. This chain links TRBV20-1 with TRBJ1-2, with D possibly matching TRBD1 (5 bases). CDR3 length equals 13 residues. Looked up from germline, CDR1 is DFQATT and CDR2 is SNEGSKA (reference sequence). The V end was cut by 6 bases, the J end by 2 bases, with 13 bases between.